This TCR beta chain was documented in a study of spatial heterogeneity in lung cancer. Indicated time point: sample taken at primary tumor resection. Notes on the study in general: Tumor mutation count correlated with how many alpha and beta TCRs expanded intratumorally.

In TCRdb, the 5' RACE reads were re-called with MiXCR into one record per CDR3 protein. This sample has about 9,400 distinct CDR3 sequences, with around 6% found just once. This clonotype was counted ten times or more. Antigen specificity is unknown. This beta chain came through as a stray read in a library set up for alpha chains, and its size says little. The CDR3 runs to 15 residues. With 4 bases clipped from V and 11 bases from J, the junction kept 11 bases outside the gene matches. Germline V gene lookup returns CDR1 SGHDT and CDR2 YYEEEE. The chain combines TRBV5-6 with TRBJ1-5; 11 bases are shared with TRBD1. This clonotype was sampled from a male donor with early-stage non-small cell lung cancer. Sample: lung tumor tissue, taken at surgery. This CDR3 is CASSRPGTGGSAQHF. DNA of the CDR3: TGTGCCAGCAGCCGCCCGGGGACAGGGGGATCGGCCCAGCATTTT.